The rows below give T cell receptor beta chains drawn from one sample of a study of T-cell memory formation after mild COVID-19. TCRdb re-analysed the 5' RACE reads in MiXCR, keeping a single row per CDR3 protein. Among 300,000 to 400,000 distinct CDR3 sequences listed, 12% to 15% were seen once. Sequencing was carried out using PBMCs or a T cell subset sorted from them (not recorded which). The origin of the receptors is a man aged 18 to 29 who had mild COVID-19 (a few samples of this study predate the infection). Cell type and time point are not known. The CDR3 runs from the conserved cysteine through the conserved F or W. Not every row has a clone size; where given, it reads once, few, many or a size class.

CDR3: CASSQEMTGGGYGYTF
V: TRBV4-1
size: NA

CDR3: CASSFMWTGANVLTF
V: TRBV11-2
size: NA

CDR3: CASSRDRGIYELYF
V: TRBV5-1
size: NA

CDR3: CASYGTAYNEQFF
V: TRBV2
size: NA

CDR3: CSVRGGDRGLSTGELFF
V: TRBV29-1
size: NA

CDR3: CASSFSGGHNEQFF
V: TRBV7-3
size: few

CDR3: CSARKDTRTEAFF
V: TRBV20-1
size: few

CDR3: CASSPASPRHNEQFF
V: TRBV6-2/TRBV6-3
size: many

CDR3: CASDGRETNEKLFF
V: TRBV5-1
size: NA

CDR3: CASSLGDRGFNIQYF
V: TRBV9
size: NA

CDR3: CASSGGRNTEAFF
V: TRBV19
size: few

CDR3: CASSPLRTGGTQYF
V: TRBV7-2
size: NA

CDR3: CASRRGQGRNEKLFF
V: TRBV12-5
size: NA

CDR3: CASSDPRGTSANYGYTF
V: TRBV6-2/TRBV6-3
size: NA

CDR3: CASSWGGSSKNIQYF
V: TRBV7-2
size: NA

CDR3: CASSQGMNSGNTIYF
V: TRBV4-3
size: NA

CDR3: CSVEAEGRGSYGANVLTF
V: TRBV29-1
size: few

CDR3: CASSSRPMPGSATGELFF
V: TRBV7-9
size: many

CDR3: CAWSKPSLRGGGSLGYEQYF
V: TRBV30
size: few

CDR3: CAWSDGDFYEQYF
V: TRBV30
size: once

CDR3: CASKLAGGSRQFF
V: TRBV6-2/TRBV6-3
size: few

CDR3: CASRSRTSGGAVGPTWYNEQFF
V: TRBV12-3/TRBV12-4
size: many

CDR3: CATSRDLSVTDTQYF
V: TRBV15
size: few

CDR3: CASRRTGSSYEQYF
V: TRBV6-2/TRBV6-3
size: NA

CDR3: CASSPLLTGADTQYF
V: TRBV14
size: NA

CDR3: CASSLQGPSPLHF
V: TRBV12-3/TRBV12-4
size: few

CDR3: CASGQRTDTQYF
V: TRBV6-2/TRBV6-3
size: few

CDR3: CASGTVYEQFF
V: TRBV11-2
size: few

CDR3: CASTAVTDTQYF
V: TRBV7-2
size: many

CDR3: CSALLSGANVLTF
V: TRBV20-1
size: few

CDR3: CASSPWTGHGELFF
V: TRBV7-3
size: NA

CDR3: CASSPRSLVETQYF
V: TRBV7-2
size: NA

CDR3: CASSPFGELNTGELFF
V: TRBV7-3
size: many

CDR3: CASSPRTGGEGETQYF
V: TRBV7-6
size: few

CDR3: CASSIDSGANVLTF
V: TRBV5-1
size: few

CDR3: CASSLEEGKTQYF
V: TRBV7-9
size: NA

CDR3: CASSPGQGGRYTF
V: TRBV7-2
size: NA

CDR3: CASSPTGSSYNSPLHF
V: TRBV7-9
size: NA

CDR3: CASSFWGLGLDTEAFF
V: TRBV12-3/TRBV12-4
size: NA

CDR3: CASSGLTGGYEQYF
V: TRBV5-1
size: many

CDR3: CATGTEAMNTGELFF
V: TRBV24-1
size: NA

CDR3: CASNRGDSNYGYTF
V: TRBV28
size: few

CDR3: CASSLPGAWRETQYF
V: TRBV5-1
size: NA

CDR3: CASSPRDSPFDYGYTF
V: TRBV7-8
size: NA

CDR3: CASSEGTAKPYNEQFF
V: TRBV9
size: NA

CDR3: CASSHGRGYEQFF
V: TRBV4-1
size: few

CDR3: CASSSWDGAYEQYF
V: TRBV11-2
size: few

CDR3: CSAYRTGGAVGNSPLHF
V: TRBV20-1
size: few

CDR3: CASRGTGSWETQYF
V: TRBV11-2
size: NA

CDR3: CASSWVGPRGEQYF
V: TRBV7-9
size: few

CDR3: CASSPREENTEAFF
V: TRBV7-6
size: NA